This is a list of T cell receptor beta chains from one sample in a study of shared clonotypes between healthy human individuals. This table comes from immunoSEQ multiplex PCR, and its TCRdb copy is limited to in-frame clones, with some not included. The data contain 900,000 to 1,200,000 clones, around 78% of them singletons. The sample was memory CD4+ T cells from PBMCs. The receptor set was obtained from a man between 18 and 35 years old in good health. Some clones in this sample may be carry-over from other donors' samples. Both conserved end residues are trimmed from each CDR3.

v_gene	j_gene	CDR3aa
TRBV27	TRBJ1-5	ASISAPGQGLLPSNQPQH
TRBV18	TRBJ2-1	ASSTRTSGAYNEQF
TRBV7-2	TRBJ2-7	ASSLKPSGSSHEQY
TRBV18	TRBJ2-3	ASSPDRLTDTQY
TRBV7-9	TRBJ2-1	ASSFGTSGIGEQF
TRBV5-1	TRBJ2-5	ASSTKETQY
TRBV18	TRBJ1-3	ASLTGLSGNTIY
TRBV2	TRBJ2-1	ASSEVRVGGNEQF
TRBV29-1	TRBJ2-1	SVQGTSGAYNEQF
TRBV10-3	TRBJ2-7	AISEPTARDRGGSSYEQY